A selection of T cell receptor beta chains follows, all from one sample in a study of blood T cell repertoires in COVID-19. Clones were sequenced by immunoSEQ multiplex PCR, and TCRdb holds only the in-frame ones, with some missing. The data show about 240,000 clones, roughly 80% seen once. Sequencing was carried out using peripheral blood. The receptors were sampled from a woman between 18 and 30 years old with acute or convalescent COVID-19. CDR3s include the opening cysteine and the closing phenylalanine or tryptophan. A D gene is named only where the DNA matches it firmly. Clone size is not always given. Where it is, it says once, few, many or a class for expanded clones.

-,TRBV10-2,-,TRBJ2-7,TGCGCCAGCAGTGAAGGGAGAATCGGCGAGCAGTACTTC,CASSEGRIGEQYF
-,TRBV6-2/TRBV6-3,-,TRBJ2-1,TGTGCCAGCAGTCCCGGGACTTTGAGCTCCTACAATGAGCAGTTCTTC,CASSPGTLSSYNEQFF
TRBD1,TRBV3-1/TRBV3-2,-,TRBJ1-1,TGTGCCAGCAGCCAAGAAACAGGGACAGGGCGAAGCCTTGAAGCTTTCTTT,CASSQETGTGRSLEAFF
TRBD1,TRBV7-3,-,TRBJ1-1,TGTGCCAGCAGACAGGGGTCGGGGAGCACTGAAGCTTTCTTT,CASRQGSGSTEAFF
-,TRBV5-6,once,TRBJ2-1,TGTGCCAGCAGCTTACAGGTCCCCGTACCCTACAATGAGCAGTTCTTC,CASSLQVPVPYNEQFF
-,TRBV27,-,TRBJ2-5,TGTGCCAGCAGTTTCTCAGGGCGGCAAGAGACCCAGTACTTC,CASSFSGRQETQYF
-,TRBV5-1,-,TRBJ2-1,TGCGCCAGCAACCCTGGGACTCCCTTCTACAATGAGCAGTTCTTC,CASNPGTPFYNEQFF
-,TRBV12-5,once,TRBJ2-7,TGTGCTAGTGCCAATAGGGGGGGCGAGCAGTACTTC,CASANRGGEQYF
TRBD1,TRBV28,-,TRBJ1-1,TGTGCCAGCAGTCCCCCGGGACAGGGCCCCGGCGGCACTGAAGCTTTCTTT,CASSPPGQGPGGTEAFF
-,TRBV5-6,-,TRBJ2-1,TGTGCCAGCAGCTTCGGGGGTAATGAGCAGTTCTTC,CASSFGGNEQFF
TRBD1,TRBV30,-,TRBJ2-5,TGTGCCTGGAGAGGACAGGGGTGGAAAGAGACCCAGTACTTC,CAWRGQGWKETQYF
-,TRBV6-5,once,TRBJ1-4,TGTGCCAGCAGTTACGGGTGGGGGGGAAGTGAAAAACTGTTTTTT,CASSYGWGGSEKLFF
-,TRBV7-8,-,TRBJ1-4,TGTGCCAGCAGACAGACAGCAACTAATGAAAAACTGTTTTTT,CASRQTATNEKLFF
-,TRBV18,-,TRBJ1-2,TGTGCCAGCTCACCAGATCCCCCCGGTGGTGGCTACACCTTC,CASSPDPPGGGYTF
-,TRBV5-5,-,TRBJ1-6,TGTGCCAGCAGCTTGGGGCCAGGGAATAATTCACCCCTCCACTTT,CASSLGPGNNSPLHF
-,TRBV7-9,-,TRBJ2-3,TGTGCCAGCAGCTTAGTAGTCACTAGCAATATTGATACGCAGTATTTT,CASSLVVTSNIDTQYF
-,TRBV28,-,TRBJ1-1,TGTGCCAGCAGTTTGGCGATGCAGGGAAACACTGAAGCTTTCTTT,CASSLAMQGNTEAFF
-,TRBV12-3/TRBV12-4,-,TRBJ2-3,TGTGCCAGCAACGCACCCGGGGAGTCGACGCAGTATTTT,CASNAPGESTQYF
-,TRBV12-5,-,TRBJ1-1,TGTGCTAGTGCCTTTACCACCGCGCCAGGGACATATCGAATGAACACTGAAGCTTTCTTT,CASAFTTAPGTYRMNTEAFF
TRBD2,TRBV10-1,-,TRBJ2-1,TGCGCCAGCAGTCTCGGTACTAGCGGGAGGGCCACTGAGCAGTTCTTC,CASSLGTSGRATEQFF
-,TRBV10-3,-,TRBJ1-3,TGTGCCATCAGTGGGGCACGCTCTGGAAACACCATATATTTT,CAISGARSGNTIYF
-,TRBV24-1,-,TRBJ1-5,TGTGCCACCAGCGCGTCCCAGGCCGGGGGGCCCCAGCATTTT,CATSASQAGGPQHF
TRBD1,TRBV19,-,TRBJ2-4,TGTGCCAGTAGTGCGAGGACAGGGGCGAGCAAAAACATTCAGTACTTC,CASSARTGASKNIQYF
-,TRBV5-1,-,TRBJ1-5,TGCGCCAGCAGCCCCGACGGGAATCAGCCCCAGCATTTT,CASSPDGNQPQHF
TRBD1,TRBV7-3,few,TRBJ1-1,TGTGCCAGCAGCTTGAGACAGGGATCGGACACTGAAGCTTTCTTT,CASSLRQGSDTEAFF
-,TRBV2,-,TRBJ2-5,TGTGCCAGCAGCCGGCCGATCAATCCAGGGACCCAGTACTTC,CASSRPINPGTQYF
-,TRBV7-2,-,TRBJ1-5,TGTGCCAGCAGCTTCCGGGAAAATCAGCCCCAGCATTTT,CASSFRENQPQHF
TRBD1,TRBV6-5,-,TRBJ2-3,TGTGCCAGCAGTTACTTGACAGGGCTAAAAGATACGCAGTATTTT,CASSYLTGLKDTQYF
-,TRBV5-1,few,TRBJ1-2,TGCGCCAGCAGCTTCCAGGGCACTAACTATGGCTACACCTTC,CASSFQGTNYGYTF
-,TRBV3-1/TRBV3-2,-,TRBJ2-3,TGTGCCAGCAGCTCCCACAGGGTCCGGATCCCAGATACGCAGTATTTT,CASSSHRVRIPDTQYF
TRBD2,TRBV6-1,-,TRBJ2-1,TGTGCCAGCAGTGACCCTAAGAGCGGGAGGACGGGCAATGAGCAGTTCTTC,CASSDPKSGRTGNEQFF
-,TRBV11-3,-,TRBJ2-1,TGTGCCAGCAGCGGGCGGCTAGCGAAAAGTAATGAGCAGTTCTTC,CASSGRLAKSNEQFF
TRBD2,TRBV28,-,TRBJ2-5,TGTGCCAGCAGTATAGGGACTAGCGGGACTCAAGAGACCCAGTACTTC,CASSIGTSGTQETQYF